The rows below give T cell receptor beta chains drawn from one sample of a study of long-term antiretroviral therapy in people with HIV. Using immunoSEQ multiplex PCR, the repertoire was profiled, and TCRdb retains in-frame clones only, with some absent. The sample includes 20,000 or so clones, 81% seen only once; the top ten take around 5.4%. The sequencing used unsorted PBMCs, collected 4.4 years after starting antiretroviral therapy. The receptor source for this set is a man aged 25 to 40 with HIV. CDR3s include the opening cysteine and the closing phenylalanine or tryptophan. Fields, in order: J gene, V gene, D gene, clone size, CDR3 protein, CDR3 DNA. The D gene is left open where the match is weak. Only part of the rows carry a size: once, few, many, or a class if the clone is expanded.

TRBJ2-7,TRBV10-3,NA,once,CAISGTRAGEQYF,TGTGCCATCAGTGGGACGAGGGCGGGCGAGCAGTACTTC
TRBJ1-2,TRBV10-3,TRBD1,few,CAISAGTGGVNYGYTF,TGTGCCATCAGTGCCGGGACAGGGGGGGTTAACTATGGCTACACCTTC
TRBJ2-3,TRBV2,NA,NA,CASRGRTDTQYF,TGTGCCAGCCGGGGGCGCACAGATACGCAGTATTTT
TRBJ1-5,TRBV10-2,NA,NA,CASNGGYNQPQHF,TGCGCCAGCAACGGAGGGTACAATCAGCCCCAGCATTTT
TRBJ1-1,TRBV27,NA,NA,CASSLFGSTEAFF,TGTGCCAGCAGTTTATTTGGGAGCACTGAAGCTTTCTTT
TRBJ2-7,TRBV6-1,NA,NA,CASSRTVSYEQYF,TGTGCCAGCAGCAGGACAGTCTCCTACGAGCAGTACTTC
TRBJ2-7,TRBV5-1,TRBD1,NA,CASSQGQGSYEQYF,TGCGCCAGCAGCCAGGGACAGGGATCCTACGAGCAGTACTTC
TRBJ1-1,TRBV7-2,TRBD1,NA,CASSGETGAENTEAFF,TGTGCCAGCAGCGGGGAGACAGGGGCAGAGAACACTGAAGCTTTCTTT
TRBJ2-7,TRBV9,NA,NA,CASSPQGGGPGEQYF,TGTGCCAGCAGCCCCCAAGGGGGAGGGCCGGGCGAGCAGTACTTC
TRBJ1-5,TRBV7-9,NA,NA,CASRQNSNQPQHF,TGTGCCAGCAGACAAAATAGCAATCAGCCCCAGCATTTT
TRBJ1-1,TRBV19,NA,NA,CASSIGNTEAFF,TGTGCCAGTAGTATAGGGAACACTGAAGCTTTCTTT
TRBJ1-1,TRBV6-1,NA,once,CASSEAAATNTEAFF,TGTGCCAGCAGTGAAGCGGCGGCAACCAACACTGAAGCTTTCTTT
TRBJ2-7,TRBV7-2,NA,once,CASSLGAGSEQYF,TGTGCCAGCAGCTTAGGGGCAGGGAGCGAGCAGTACTTC
TRBJ2-7,TRBV7-6,NA,NA,CASSLGTGIGTYEQYF,TGTGCCAGCAGCTTAGGAACAGGGATCGGTACCTACGAGCAGTACTTC
TRBJ1-4,TRBV9,TRBD1,NA,CASSVGTQGVAEKLFF,TGTGCCAGCAGCGTAGGCACACAGGGGGTTGCTGAAAAACTGTTTTTT
TRBJ2-2,TRBV14,NA,NA,CASSQARPTTGELFF,TGTGCCAGCAGCCAAGCTCGGCCAACCACCGGGGAGCTGTTTTTT
TRBJ2-7,TRBV18,TRBD1,few,CASTGQGSNEQYF,TGTGCCAGCACGGGACAGGGGTCCAACGAGCAGTACTTC
TRBJ1-2,TRBV4-1,TRBD1,once,CASSQDEQGVYGYTF,TGCGCCAGCAGCCAAGACGAACAGGGGGTATATGGCTACACCTTC
TRBJ2-7,TRBV4-3,NA,NA,CASSQGGQLYEQYF,TGCGCCAGCAGCCAAGGGGGGCAGCTCTACGAGCAGTACTTC
TRBJ1-4,TRBV5-1,NA,NA,CASSLAGVGANEKLFF,TGCGCCAGCAGCTTGGCCGGGGTGGGGGCTAATGAAAAACTGTTTTTT
TRBJ2-7,TRBV19,NA,NA,CASSIEGPVREQYF,TGTGCCAGTAGTATTGAGGGGCCGGTCCGCGAGCAGTACTTC
TRBJ2-1,TRBV7-8,NA,NA,CASSGGGGDEQFF,TGTGCCAGCAGCGGTGGGGGGGGCGATGAGCAGTTCTTC